These 13 T cell receptor beta chains were sequenced from one sample in a study of metastatic and nonmetastatic thyroid tumors. Every patient underwent thyroid surgery untreated. TCRdb reassembled clones from the PCR reads with MiXCR. Of around 40,000 clones listed, approximately 18% were seen once; the top ten hold about 6.8%. Sequencing was done on a sample of blood. Every receptor here comes from a male donor with papillary thyroid cancer or a benign thyroid nodule (not recorded which). Some clones in this sample may be carry-over from other donors' samples.

This chain links TRBV3-1 with TRBJ2-7; 9 positions agree with TRBD1. V shed 10 bases, J shed 4 bases, and the junction held 8 bases outside the gene matches. CDR1 and CDR2 from the germline V gene are LGHDT and YNNKEL (reference sequence). CDR3 length: 13 residues. The CDR3 DNA sequence: TGTGCCAACAGTCCGGACAGGGGATACGAGCAGTACTTC. Translated, it gives CANSPDRGYEQYF.

This clone was detected ten times or more. This chain links TRBV12-3 or TRBV12-4 with TRBJ1-1; TRBD1 is a possible D gene (5 bases). The CDR3 has 14 residues. V was pared by 2 bases and J by 5 bases, with 12 bases between. The CDR3 sequence: CASSLWGSGTEAFF. For the CDR3, the DNA is TGTGCCAGCAGTTTATGGGGGAGTGGAACTGAAGCTTTCTTT.

Only one count was recorded for this clone. The chain employs TRBV20-1 and TRBJ2-1, with D tentatively TRBD1 (6 bases). V dropped 4 bases and J dropped 10 bases, with 35 bases sitting between them. Germline CDR1 is DFQATT and CDR2 is SNEGSKA (reference sequence). The CDR3 covers 19 residues. CDR3 in amino acids: CSAKKSHGQCGSAMEEQFF. In nucleotides, the CDR3 is TGCAGTGCTAAGAAGTCCCATGGACAGTGCGGAAGCGCGATGGAAGAGCAGTTCTTC.

This clone was recorded many times. The CDR3 sequence is CSATWTGEFGNIQYF. The CDR3 DNA is TGCAGTGCTACCTGGACAGGGGAATTTGGAAACATTCAGTACTTC. The gene calls are TRBV20-1 and TRBJ2-4; TRBD1 aligns across 9 bases. Losses at the gene ends were 4 bases for V and 6 bases for J; bases not matched to a gene: 10. Germline V gene lookup returns CDR1 DFQATT and CDR2 SNEGSKA (reference sequence). This CDR3 region has 15 residues.

In its sample, this clone was seen many times. This chain links TRBV2 with TRBJ1-2; D remains ambiguous. CDR1 is SNHLY and CDR2 is FYNNEI in the germline V gene. The V end lost 2 bases, the J end lost 8 bases, and 15 bases lay between the germline ends. This CDR3 spans 14 amino acids. In nucleotides, the CDR3 is TGTGCCAGCAGTGAAACCAAGGTCGGCGCCGGCTACACCTTC. This gives the protein CASSETKVGAGYTF.

This clone was counted between two and nine times. The chain is built from TRBV3-1 and TRBJ2-7; D remains ambiguous. The CDR3 loop spans 12 amino acids. V was cut by 2 bases and J by 0 bases, with 2 bases left in between. The germline CDR1 and CDR2 sequences are LGHDT and YNNKEL (reference sequence). In DNA form, the CDR3 reads TGTGCCAGCAGCCAAAGCTCCTACGAGCAGTACTTC. This sequence encodes CASSQSSYEQYF.

This chain connects TRBV30 to TRBJ1-2; D is undetermined. The CDR3 has 15 amino acids. V was cut by 1 base and J by 0 bases, with 12 bases left in between. The V gene's germline CDR1 is GTSNPN and CDR2 SVGIG (reference sequence). Here the CDR3 reads CAWSDREGANYGYTF. Here the CDR3 DNA reads TGTGCCTGGAGTGACCGTGAGGGAGCTAACTATGGCTACACCTTC. The whole variable domain, filled in from reference TRBV30 and TRBJ1-2, reads SQTIHQWPATLVQPVGSPLSLECTVEGTSNPNLYWYRQAAGRGLQLLFYSVGIGQISSEVPQNLSASRPQDRQFILSSKKLLLSDSGFYLCAWSDREGANYGYTFGSGTRLTVV.

This clone is labeled medium-sized. Other DNA sequences in this sample translate to the same CDR3. V and J are TRBV28 and TRBJ2-5, with 13 bases lining up with TRBD2. Germline trimming cut 5 bases from V and 14 bases from J; bases unmatched to any gene: 17. Germline assignment: CDR1 MDHEN and CDR2 SYDVKM. This CDR3 contains 16 residues. The CDR3: CASSPGTSGTDFESYF. The DNA for the CDR3 is TGTGCCAGCAGTCCCGGGACTAGCGGGACCGACTTTGAAAGTTACTTC.

The gene calls are TRBV28 and TRBJ2-7, with D perhaps TRBD2 (5 bases). Trimming shortened V by 6 bases and J by 5 bases, and 17 bases separated the two germline ends. The CDR3 runs 14 residues. The germline gives CDR1 MDHEN, CDR2 SYDVKM. The CDR3 sequence: CASSSIKRSHEQYF. In DNA form, the CDR3 reads TGTGCCAGCAGCTCCATTAAGCGGAGCCACGAGCAGTACTTC.

Ten or more counts support this clone. The rearrangement links TRBV20-1 to TRBJ1-1; a possible D gene is TRBD1 (5 bases). Germline assignment: CDR1 DFQATT and CDR2 SNEGSKA (reference sequence). The CDR3 runs 15 residues. V lost 3 bases to trimming and J lost 1 base, with 15 bases between them. The CDR3: CSASQVGQGNTEAFF. DNA for the CDR3: TGCAGTGCTAGTCAAGTGGGGCAGGGGAACACTGAAGCTTTCTTT.

This clone was counted many times. J is TRBJ2-7 and V is TRBV18; D is undetermined. The germline V and J ends were trimmed by 2 bases and 1 base, with 9 bases remaining between them. The length of the CDR3 is 14 residues. Germline V gene sequence: CDR1 KGHSH, CDR2 LQKENI. Here the CDR3 reads CASSPREYSYEQYF. The CDR3 DNA reads TGTGCCAGCTCACCAAGAGAATATTCCTACGAGCAGTACTTC.

This clone was picked up many times. This chain joins TRBV2 and TRBJ1-4, with a tentative D call TRBD1 (5 bases). The V and J ends lost 8 bases and 8 bases respectively, with 18 bases between them. CDR1 is SNHLY, CDR2 FYNNEI, per germline. The CDR3 runs 14 residues. The CDR3 coding sequence is TGTGCCAGCCGGCCCTCCGGTGGGGGGGAAAAACTGTTTTTT. Protein sequence: CASRPSGGGEKLFF.

This clone was seen repeatedly, ten times or more. The V gene is TRBV20-1, the J gene TRBJ1-2; TRBD1 might be the D (6 bases). Looked up from germline, CDR1 is DFQATT and CDR2 is SNEGSKA (reference sequence). V was clipped by 3 bases and J by 12 bases, with 14 bases between them. The CDR3 is made up of 11 amino acids. CDR3 sequence reads: CSASYRESHTF. In DNA, the CDR3 is TGCAGTGCTAGTTACAGGGAGTCCCACACCTTC.